This T cell receptor (beta chain) was sequenced in a study of cytomegalovirus exposure and HLA in healthy donors. In the study overall: Earlier findings included over 90 million unique TCR beta sequences obtained from about 179 million T cells. Among the approximately 420 donors who were genotyped, about 79% fell in the genetic ancestry cluster that is associated with self-reported Caucasian donors. Study results and caveats: Using a false discovery rate of 0.05, a later analysis showed that approximately 16,000 TCR beta sequences were associated with HLA alleles. Most TCR sequences proved rare, with some public TCRs found in many donors.

Primers: 60 Vbeta forward and 13 Jbeta reverse. Assay: immunoSEQ multiplex PCR; the TCRdb copy retains only in-frame clones and omits some. The sample has about 90,000 clones; about 73% are singletons. Germline CDR1 MDHEN, CDR2 SYDVKM. The CDR3 loop spans 15 amino acids. Trimming pared 6 bases from V and 8 bases from J, leaving 22 bases between. Comment on this clone: The antigen remains unidentified.

This TCR was sampled from a middle-aged woman in good health and CMV-seropositive. The source material was PBMCs. The chain combines TRBV28 with TRBJ1-2; maybe TRBD1 (6 bases). Here the CDR3 DNA reads TGTGCCAGCAGCTCCCCTGGACAGCCAGCGGGGGGCTACACCTTC. As protein: CASSSPGQPAGGYTF.